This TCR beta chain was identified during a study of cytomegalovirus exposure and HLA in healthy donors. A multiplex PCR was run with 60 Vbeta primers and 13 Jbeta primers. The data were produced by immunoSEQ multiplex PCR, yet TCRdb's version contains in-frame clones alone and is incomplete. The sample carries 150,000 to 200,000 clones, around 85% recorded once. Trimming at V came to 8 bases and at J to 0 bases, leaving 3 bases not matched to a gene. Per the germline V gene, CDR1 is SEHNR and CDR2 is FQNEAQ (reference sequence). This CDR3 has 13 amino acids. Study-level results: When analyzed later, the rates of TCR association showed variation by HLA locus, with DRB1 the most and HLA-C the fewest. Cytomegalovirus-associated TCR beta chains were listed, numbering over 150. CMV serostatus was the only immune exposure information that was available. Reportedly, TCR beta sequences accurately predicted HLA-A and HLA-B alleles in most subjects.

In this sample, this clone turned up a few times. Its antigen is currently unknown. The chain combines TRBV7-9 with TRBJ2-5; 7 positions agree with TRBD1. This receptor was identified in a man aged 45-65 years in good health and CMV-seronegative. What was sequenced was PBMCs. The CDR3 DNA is TGTGCCAGCCAGGGACAGTACCAAGAGACCCAGTACTTC. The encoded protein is CASQGQYQETQYF.